Detailed here is one TCR beta chain. The naive CD8 population came from CD45RO-negative cells selected for CCR7, without terminally differentiated effector memory CD45RA+ cells. These data originate in a study of shared clonotypes between healthy human individuals. Produced via immunoSEQ multiplex PCR; TCRdb's table is partial and in-frame only. The table records about 1,800,000 clones, less than 95% of them present only once. CDR1 and CDR2 from the germline V gene are MGHRA and YSYEKL. The CDR3 length is 15 residues. The J segment lost 6 bases and the V segment lost 4 bases, leaving 10 bases of the junction unmatched.

The sequenced sample consisted of naive CD8+ T cells sorted from blood. The chain is built from TRBV4-1 and TRBJ1-2; 8 nucleotides align to TRBD1. This TCR was sampled from a man in his late teens or twenties in good health. The CDR3 DNA follows: TGCGCCAGCAGCCTCCGAGGGCAGGGGGCGGATGGCTACACCTTC. Translating gives CASSLRGQGADGYTF.